The present T cell receptor beta chain was sequenced within a study of CD8 T cells in Susac syndrome. Purification of the CD8+ and CD4+ T cells relied on negative isolation, and TEMRA cells underwent FACS enrichment. Reverse transcription of roughly 0.5 to 1 ug RNA was carried out with random hexamers. TCRdb re-called the immunoSEQ multiplex PCR reads with MiXCR, one entry per CDR3 protein. Here the sample spans about 140,000 distinct CDR3 sequences, just under 95% being singletons. The germline V and J ends were trimmed by 6 bases and 0 bases, with 9 bases remaining between them. The CDR3 spans 14 residues. CDR1 and CDR2 from the germline V gene are DFQATT and SNEGSKA (reference sequence).

The TCR comes from a human donor with Susac syndrome. The rearrangement links TRBV20-1 to TRBJ2-6; the D is unclear. Material for sequencing was CD4+ T cells from PBMCs. CDR3 bases: TGCAGTGCCAACCCCATCTCTGGGGCCAACGTCCTGACTTTC. It yields the protein CSANPISGANVLTF.